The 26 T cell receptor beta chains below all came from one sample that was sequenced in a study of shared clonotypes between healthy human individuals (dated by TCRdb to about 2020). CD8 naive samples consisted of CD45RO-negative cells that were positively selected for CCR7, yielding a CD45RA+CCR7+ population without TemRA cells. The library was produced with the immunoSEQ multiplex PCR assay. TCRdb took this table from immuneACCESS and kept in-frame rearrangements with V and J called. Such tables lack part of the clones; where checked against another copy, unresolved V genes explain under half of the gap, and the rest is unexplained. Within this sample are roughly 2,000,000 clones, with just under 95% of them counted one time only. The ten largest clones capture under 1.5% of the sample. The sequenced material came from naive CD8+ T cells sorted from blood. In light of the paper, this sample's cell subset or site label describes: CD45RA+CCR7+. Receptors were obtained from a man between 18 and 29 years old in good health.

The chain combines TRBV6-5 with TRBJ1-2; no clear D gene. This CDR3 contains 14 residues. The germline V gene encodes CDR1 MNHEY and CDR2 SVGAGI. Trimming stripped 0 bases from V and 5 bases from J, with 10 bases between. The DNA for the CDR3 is TGTGCCAGCAGTTACTCTCAAGGCGTTTATGGCTACACCTTC. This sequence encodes CASSYSQGVYGYTF.

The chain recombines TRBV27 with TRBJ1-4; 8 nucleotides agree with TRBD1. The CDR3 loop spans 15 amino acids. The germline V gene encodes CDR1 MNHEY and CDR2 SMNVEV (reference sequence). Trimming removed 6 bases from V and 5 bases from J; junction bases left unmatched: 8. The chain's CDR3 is CASRAGQGGNEKLFF. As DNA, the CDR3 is TGTGCCAGCAGGGCCGGACAGGGAGGGAATGAAAAACTGTTTTTT. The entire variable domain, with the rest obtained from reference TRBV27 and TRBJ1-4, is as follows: EAQVTQNPRYLITVTGKKLTVTCSQNMNHEYMSWYRQDPGLGLRQIYYSMNVEVTDKGDVPEGYKVSRKEKRNFPLILESPSPNQTSLYFCASRAGQGGNEKLFFGSGTQLSVL.

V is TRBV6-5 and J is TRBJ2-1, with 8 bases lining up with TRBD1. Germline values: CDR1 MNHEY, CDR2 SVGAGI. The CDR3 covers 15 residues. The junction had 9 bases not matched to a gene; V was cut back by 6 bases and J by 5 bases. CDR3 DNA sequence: TGTGCCAGCAGCCCCCGGGACAGGTGGGACAATGAGCAGTTCTTC. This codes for CASSPRDRWDNEQFF.

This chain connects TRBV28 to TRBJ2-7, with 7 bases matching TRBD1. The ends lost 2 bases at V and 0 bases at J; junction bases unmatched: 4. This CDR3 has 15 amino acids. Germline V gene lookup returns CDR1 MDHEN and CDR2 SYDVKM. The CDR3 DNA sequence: TGTGCCAGCAGTTTAGGGGGACAGAGCTCCTACGAGCAGTACTTC. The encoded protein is CASSLGGQSSYEQYF.

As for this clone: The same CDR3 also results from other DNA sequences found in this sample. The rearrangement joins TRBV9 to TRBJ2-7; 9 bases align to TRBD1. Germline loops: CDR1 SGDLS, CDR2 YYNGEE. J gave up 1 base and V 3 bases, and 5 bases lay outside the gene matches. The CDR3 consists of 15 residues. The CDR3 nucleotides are TGTGCCAGCAGCGCGGGACAGGGCTCTTCCTACGAGCAGTACTTC. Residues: CASSAGQGSSYEQYF.

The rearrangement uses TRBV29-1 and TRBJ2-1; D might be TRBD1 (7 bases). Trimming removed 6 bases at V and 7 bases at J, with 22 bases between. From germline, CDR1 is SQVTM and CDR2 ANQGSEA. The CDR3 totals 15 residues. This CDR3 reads CSVEPGDRVSNEQFF. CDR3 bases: TGCAGCGTCGAACCGGGGGACAGAGTTTCGAATGAGCAGTTCTTC.

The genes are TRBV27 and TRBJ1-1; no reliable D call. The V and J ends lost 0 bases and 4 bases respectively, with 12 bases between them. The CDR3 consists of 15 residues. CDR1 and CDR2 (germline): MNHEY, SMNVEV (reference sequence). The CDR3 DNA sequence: TGTGCCAGCAGTTTATCCGCAGCTCAATTCACTGAAGCTTTCTTT. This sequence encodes CASSLSAAQFTEAFF.

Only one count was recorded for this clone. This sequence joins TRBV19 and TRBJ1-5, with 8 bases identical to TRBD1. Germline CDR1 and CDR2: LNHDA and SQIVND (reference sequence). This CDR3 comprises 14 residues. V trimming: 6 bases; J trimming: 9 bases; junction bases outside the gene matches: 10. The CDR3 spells CASRDRVGVTPQHF. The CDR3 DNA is TGTGCCAGTAGGGACAGGGTGGGGGTTACGCCCCAGCATTTT.

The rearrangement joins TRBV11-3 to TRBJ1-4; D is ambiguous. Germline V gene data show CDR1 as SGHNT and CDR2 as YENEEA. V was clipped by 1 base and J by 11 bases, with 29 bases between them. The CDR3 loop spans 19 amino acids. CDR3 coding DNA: TGTGCCAGCAGCTTAGGCGGGATAACGCGGCGGTCGGAATCGGAGAAACTGTTTTTT. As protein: CASSLGGITRRSESEKLFF.

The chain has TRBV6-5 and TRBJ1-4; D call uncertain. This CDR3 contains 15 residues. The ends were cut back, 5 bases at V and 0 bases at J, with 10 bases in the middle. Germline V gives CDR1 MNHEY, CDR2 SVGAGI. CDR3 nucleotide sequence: TGTGCCAGCAGTACGTCCGGTGCAACTAATGAAAAACTGTTTTTT. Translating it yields CASSTSGATNEKLFF.

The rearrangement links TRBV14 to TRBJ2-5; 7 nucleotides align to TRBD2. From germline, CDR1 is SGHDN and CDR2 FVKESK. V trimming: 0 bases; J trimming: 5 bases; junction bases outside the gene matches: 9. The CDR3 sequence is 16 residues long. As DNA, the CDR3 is TGTGCCAGCAGCCAAGAACCGGGAGGCTTCCTGGAGACCCAGTACTTC. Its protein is CASSQEPGGFLETQYF.

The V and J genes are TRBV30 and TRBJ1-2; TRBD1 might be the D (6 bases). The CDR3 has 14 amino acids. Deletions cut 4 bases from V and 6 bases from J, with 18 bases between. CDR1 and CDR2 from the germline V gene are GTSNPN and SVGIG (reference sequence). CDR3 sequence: CAWTPWTAKDGYTF. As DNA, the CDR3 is TGTGCCTGGACCCCCTGGACAGCCAAGGATGGCTACACCTTC.

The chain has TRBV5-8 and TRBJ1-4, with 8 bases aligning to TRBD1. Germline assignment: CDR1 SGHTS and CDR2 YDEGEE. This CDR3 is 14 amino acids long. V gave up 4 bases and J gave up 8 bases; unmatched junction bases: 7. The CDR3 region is CASSRTGFGEKLFF. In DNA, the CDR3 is TGTGCCAGCAGCAGGACAGGGTTTGGAGAAAAACTGTTTTTT.

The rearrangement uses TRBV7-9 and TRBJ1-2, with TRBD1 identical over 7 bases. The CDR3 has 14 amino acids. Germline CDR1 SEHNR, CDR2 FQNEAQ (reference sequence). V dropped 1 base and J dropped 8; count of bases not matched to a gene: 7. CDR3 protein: CASSLGTGFQGYTF. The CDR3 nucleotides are TGTGCCAGCAGCTTAGGGACAGGCTTCCAGGGCTACACCTTC.

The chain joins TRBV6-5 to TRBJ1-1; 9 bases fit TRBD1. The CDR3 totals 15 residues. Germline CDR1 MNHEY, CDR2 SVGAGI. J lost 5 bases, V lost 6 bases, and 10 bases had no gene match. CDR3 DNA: TGTGCCAGCAGATCACTCCGGGACAGGGCGACTGAAGCTTTCTTT. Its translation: CASRSLRDRATEAFF.

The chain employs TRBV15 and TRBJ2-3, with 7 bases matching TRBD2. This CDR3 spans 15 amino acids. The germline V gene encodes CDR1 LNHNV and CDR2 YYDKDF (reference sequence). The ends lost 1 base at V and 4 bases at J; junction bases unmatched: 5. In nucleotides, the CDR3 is TGTGCCACCAGCAGAGTTTGGGAGGGGCCAGATACGCAGTATTTT. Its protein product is CATSRVWEGPDTQYF. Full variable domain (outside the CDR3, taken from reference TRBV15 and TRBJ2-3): DAMVIQNPRYQVTQFGKPVTLSCSQTLNHNVMYWYQQKSSQAPKLLFHYYDKDFNNEADTPDNFQSRRPNTSFCFLDIRSPGLGDTAMYLCATSRVWEGPDTQYFGPGTRLTVL.

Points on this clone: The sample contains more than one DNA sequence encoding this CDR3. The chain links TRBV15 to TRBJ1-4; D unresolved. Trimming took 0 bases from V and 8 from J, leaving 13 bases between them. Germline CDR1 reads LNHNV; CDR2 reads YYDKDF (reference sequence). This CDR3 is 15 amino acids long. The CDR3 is CATSRDRSGGEKLFF. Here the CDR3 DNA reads TGTGCCACCAGCAGAGATAGGTCCGGCGGAGAAAAACTGTTTTTT. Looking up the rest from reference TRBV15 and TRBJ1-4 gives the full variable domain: DAMVIQNPRYQVTQFGKPVTLSCSQTLNHNVMYWYQQKSSQAPKLLFHYYDKDFNNEADTPDNFQSRRPNTSFCFLDIRSPGLGDTAMYLCATSRDRSGGEKLFFGSGTQLSVL.

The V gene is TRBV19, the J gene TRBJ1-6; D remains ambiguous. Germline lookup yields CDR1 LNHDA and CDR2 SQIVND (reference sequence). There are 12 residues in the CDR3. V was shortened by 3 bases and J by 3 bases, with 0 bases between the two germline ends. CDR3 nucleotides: TGTGCCAGTAGTATCTATAATTCACCCCTCCACTTT. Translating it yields CASSIYNSPLHF.

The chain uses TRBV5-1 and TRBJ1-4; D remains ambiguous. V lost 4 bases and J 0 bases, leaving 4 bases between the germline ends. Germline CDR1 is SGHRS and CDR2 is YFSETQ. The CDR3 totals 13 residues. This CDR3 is CASSSPTNEKLFF. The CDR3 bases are TGCGCCAGCAGCAGTCCAACTAATGAAAAACTGTTTTTT.

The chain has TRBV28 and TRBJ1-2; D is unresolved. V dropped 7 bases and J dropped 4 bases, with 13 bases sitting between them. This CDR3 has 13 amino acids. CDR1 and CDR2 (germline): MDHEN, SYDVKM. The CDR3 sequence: CASNPPGSYGYTF. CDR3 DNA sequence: TGTGCCAGCAATCCTCCGGGATCCTATGGCTACACCTTC.

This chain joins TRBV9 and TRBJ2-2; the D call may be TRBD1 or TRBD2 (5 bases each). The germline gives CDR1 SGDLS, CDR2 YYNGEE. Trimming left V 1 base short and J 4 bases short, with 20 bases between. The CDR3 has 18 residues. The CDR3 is CASSVSRTGRTGTGELFF. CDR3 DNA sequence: TGTGCCAGCAGCGTAAGTAGGACTGGTCGAACAGGCACCGGGGAGCTGTTTTTT.

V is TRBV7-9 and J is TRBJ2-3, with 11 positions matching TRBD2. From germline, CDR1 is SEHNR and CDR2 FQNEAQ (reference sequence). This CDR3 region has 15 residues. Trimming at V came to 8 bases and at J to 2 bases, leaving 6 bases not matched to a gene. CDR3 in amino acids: CASASLAGATDTQYF. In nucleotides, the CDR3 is TGTGCCAGCGCCTCACTAGCGGGGGCCACAGATACGCAGTATTTT.

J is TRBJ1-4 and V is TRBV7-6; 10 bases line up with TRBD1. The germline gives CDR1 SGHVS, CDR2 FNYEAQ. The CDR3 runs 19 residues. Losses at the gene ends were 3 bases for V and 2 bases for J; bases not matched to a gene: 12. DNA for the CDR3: TGTGCCAGCAGCTTGGAGGCAGGGACAGGGGTGGGCACTAATGAAAAACTGTTTTTT. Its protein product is CASSLEAGTGVGTNEKLFF.

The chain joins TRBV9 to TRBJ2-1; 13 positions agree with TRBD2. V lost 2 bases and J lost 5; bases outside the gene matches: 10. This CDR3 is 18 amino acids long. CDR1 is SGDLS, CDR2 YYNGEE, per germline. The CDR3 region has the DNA TGTGCCAGCAGCGTGGCTGGGACTAGCGGGATTCGGAACAATGAGCAGTTCTTC. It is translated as CASSVAGTSGIRNNEQFF. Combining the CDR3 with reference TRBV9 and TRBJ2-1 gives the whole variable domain DSGVTQTPKHLITATGQRVTLRCSPRSGDLSVYWYQQSLDQGLQFLIQYYNGEERAKGNILERFSAQQFPDLHSELNLSSLELGDSALYFCASSVAGTSGIRNNEQFFGPGTRLTVL.

The CDR3 here is CASSEGGETYEQYF. CDR3 nucleotides: TGTGCCAGCAGTGAGGGAGGTGAAACCTACGAGCAGTACTTC. This chain connects TRBV6-1 to TRBJ2-7; D perhaps matches TRBD2 (6 bases). The CDR3 loop spans 14 amino acids. Looked up from germline, CDR1 is MNHNS and CDR2 is SASEGT. The V gene lost 3 bases and the J gene lost 2 bases, with 11 bases spanning the gap.

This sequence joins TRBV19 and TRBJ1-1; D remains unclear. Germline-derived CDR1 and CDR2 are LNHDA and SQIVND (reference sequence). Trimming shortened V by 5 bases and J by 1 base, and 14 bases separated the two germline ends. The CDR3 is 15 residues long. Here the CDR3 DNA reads TGTGCCAGTAGTGCCCGAGGTTCGGGGAACACTGAAGCTTTCTTT. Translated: CASSARGSGNTEAFF.